This entry features one T cell receptor beta chain sequence. This sample is part of a study of blood T cell repertoires in COVID-19. In the study overall: The origin of the acute and convalescent COVID-19 samples was the United States, Italy and Spain.

Original processing methods: Counts of nucleated cells, estimated from reference gene primer amplification, were obtained. TCRdb keeps only in-frame clones here, not all; method: immunoSEQ multiplex PCR. That table is the source of V, J and clone size, and D and trimming were worked out from the DNA. The repertoire has some 280,000 clones, about 88% of them found once; the top ten carry approximately 13%. With 5 bases removed from V and 6 bases from J, the gap between germline ends came to 17 bases. This CDR3 comprises 14 residues. Germline lookup yields CDR1 KGHSH and CDR2 LQKENI. The clonotype comes from a woman in her sixties or seventies with acute or convalescent COVID-19. This sequence joins TRBV18 and TRBJ2-7; D possibly corresponds to TRBD2 (7 bases). Sequenced: peripheral blood. CDR3 nucleotides: TGTGCCAGCTCAGCGGCTCGGGGGGCAGGCGAGCAGTACTTC. It is translated as CASSAARGAGEQYF. Filled out from reference TRBV18 and TRBJ2-7, the complete variable domain reads NAGVMQNPRHLVRRRGQEARLRCSPMKGHSHVYWYRQLPEEGLKFMVYLQKENIIDESGMPKERFSAEFPKEGPSILRIQQVVRGDSAAYFCASSAARGAGEQYFGPGTRLTVT.